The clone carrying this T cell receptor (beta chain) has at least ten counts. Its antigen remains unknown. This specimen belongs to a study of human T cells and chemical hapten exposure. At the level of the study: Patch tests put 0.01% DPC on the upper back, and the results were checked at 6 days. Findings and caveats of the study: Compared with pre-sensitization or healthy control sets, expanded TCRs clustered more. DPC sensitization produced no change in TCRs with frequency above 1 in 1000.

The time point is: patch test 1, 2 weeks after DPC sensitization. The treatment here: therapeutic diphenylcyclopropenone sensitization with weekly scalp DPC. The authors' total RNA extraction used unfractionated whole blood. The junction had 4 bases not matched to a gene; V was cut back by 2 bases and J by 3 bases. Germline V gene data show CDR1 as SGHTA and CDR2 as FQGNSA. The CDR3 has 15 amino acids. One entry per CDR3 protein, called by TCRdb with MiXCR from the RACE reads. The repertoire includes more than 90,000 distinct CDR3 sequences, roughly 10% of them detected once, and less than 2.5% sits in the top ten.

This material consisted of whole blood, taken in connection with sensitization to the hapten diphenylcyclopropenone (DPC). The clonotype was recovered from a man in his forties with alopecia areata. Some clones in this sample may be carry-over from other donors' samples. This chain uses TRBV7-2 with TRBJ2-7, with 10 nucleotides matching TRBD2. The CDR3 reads CASSLITSGIYEQYF. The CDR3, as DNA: TGTGCCAGCAGCTTAATTACTAGCGGGATCTACGAGCAGTACTTC.